This T cell receptor beta chain was retrieved from a study of blood T cell repertoires in COVID-19. Overall study context: COVID-19 samples, acute and convalescent, were from the United States, Italy and Spain.

In the authors' methods: Amplifying reference gene primers gave estimates of nucleated cell counts. Assay used: immunoSEQ multiplex PCR; TCRdb lists only in-frame clones, some missing. The D gene and trimming were derived from the DNA, and the V and J assignments and clone size from that table. Of 150,000 to 200,000 clones in the sample, under 90% were seen once. Enrollment of patients from Seattle took place during active infection, with longitudinal follow-up. Source material: peripheral blood. The receptor comes from a woman in her 70s with COVID-19, enrolled during active disease.

CDR3 loop: CATSRATSGGAGNEQFF. The CDR3, as DNA: TGTGCCACCAGCAGAGCAACTAGCGGGGGGGCGGGCAATGAGCAGTTCTTC. This chain links TRBV15 with TRBJ2-1, with 13 bases aligning to TRBD2. Germline V CDR1 and CDR2: LNHNV, YYDKDF (reference sequence). This CDR3 region has 17 residues. J lost 6 bases, V lost 1 base, and 6 bases had no gene match. The whole variable domain, filled in from reference TRBV15 and TRBJ2-1, reads DAMVIQNPRYQVTQFGKPVTLSCSQTLNHNVMYWYQQKSSQAPKLLFHYYDKDFNNEADTPDNFQSRRPNTSFCFLDIRSPGLGDTAMYLCATSRATSGGAGNEQFFGPGTRLTVL.